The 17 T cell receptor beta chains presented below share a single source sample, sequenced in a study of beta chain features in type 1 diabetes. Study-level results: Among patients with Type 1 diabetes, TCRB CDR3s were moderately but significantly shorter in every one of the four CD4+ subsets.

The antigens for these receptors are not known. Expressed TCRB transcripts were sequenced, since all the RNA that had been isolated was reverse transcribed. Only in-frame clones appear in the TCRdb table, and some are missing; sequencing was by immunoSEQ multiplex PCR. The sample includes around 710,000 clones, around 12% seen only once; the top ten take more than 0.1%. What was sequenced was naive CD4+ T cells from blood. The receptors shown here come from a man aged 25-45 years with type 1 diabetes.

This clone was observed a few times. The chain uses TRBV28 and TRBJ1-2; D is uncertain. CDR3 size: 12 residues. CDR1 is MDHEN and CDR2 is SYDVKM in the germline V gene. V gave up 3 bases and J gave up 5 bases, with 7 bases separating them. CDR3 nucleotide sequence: TGTGCCAGCAGTTTTTCAGAATATGGCTACACCTTC. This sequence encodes CASSFSEYGYTF.

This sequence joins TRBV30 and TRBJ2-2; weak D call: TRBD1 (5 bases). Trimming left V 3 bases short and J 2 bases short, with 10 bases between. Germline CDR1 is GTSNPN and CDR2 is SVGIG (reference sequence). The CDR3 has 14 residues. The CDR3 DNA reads TGTGCCTGGAGGGGGCAGCCAAACACCGGGGAGCTGTTTTTT. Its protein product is CAWRGQPNTGELFF. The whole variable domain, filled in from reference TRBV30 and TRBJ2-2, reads SQTIHQWPATLVQPVGSPLSLECTVEGTSNPNLYWYRQAAGRGLQLLFYSVGIGQISSEVPQNLSASRPQDRQFILSSKKLLLSDSGFYLCAWRGQPNTGELFFGEGSRLTVL.

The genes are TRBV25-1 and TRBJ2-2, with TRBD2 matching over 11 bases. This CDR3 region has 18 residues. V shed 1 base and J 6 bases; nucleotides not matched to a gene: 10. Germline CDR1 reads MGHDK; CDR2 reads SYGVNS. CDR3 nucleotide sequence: TGTGCCAGCAGTGAATGGATAGCGGGGGGGCCAGACCCCGGGGAGCTGTTTTTT. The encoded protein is CASSEWIAGGPDPGELFF. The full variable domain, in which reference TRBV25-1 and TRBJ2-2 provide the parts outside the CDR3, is EADIYQTPRYLVIGTGKKITLECSQTMGHDKMYWYQQDPGMELHLIHYSYGVNSTEKGDLSSESTVSRIRTEHFPLTLESARPSHTSQYLCASSEWIAGGPDPGELFFGEGSRLTVL.

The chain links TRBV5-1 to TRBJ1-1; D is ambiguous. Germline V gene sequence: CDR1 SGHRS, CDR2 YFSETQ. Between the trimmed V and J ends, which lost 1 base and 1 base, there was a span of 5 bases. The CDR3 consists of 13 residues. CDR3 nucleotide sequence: TGCGCCAGCAGCTTGAGGCAGAACACTGAAGCTTTCTTT. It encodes CASSLRQNTEAFF.

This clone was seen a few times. The CDR3 region is CASSLSPGFGEQFF. The CDR3 DNA reads TGTGCCAGCAGCTTAAGCCCAGGGTTTGGTGAGCAGTTCTTC. This chain connects TRBV7-8 to TRBJ2-1; D perhaps matches TRBD1 (5 bases). The CDR3 totals 14 residues. V shed 2 bases and J shed 9 bases, with 14 bases lying between them. Germline CDR1 is SGHVS and CDR2 is FQNEAQ.

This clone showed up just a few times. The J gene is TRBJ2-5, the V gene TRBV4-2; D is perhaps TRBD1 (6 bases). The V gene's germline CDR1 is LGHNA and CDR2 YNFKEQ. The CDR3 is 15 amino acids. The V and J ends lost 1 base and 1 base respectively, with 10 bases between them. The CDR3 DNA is TGTGCCAGCAGCCAAGCGACAGGAACCCAAGAGACCCAGTACTTC. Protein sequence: CASSQATGTQETQYF.

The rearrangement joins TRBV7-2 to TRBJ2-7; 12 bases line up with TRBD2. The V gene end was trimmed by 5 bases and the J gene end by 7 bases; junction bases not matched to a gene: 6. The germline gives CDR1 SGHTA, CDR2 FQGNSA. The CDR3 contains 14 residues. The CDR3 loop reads CASSDLAGGREQYF. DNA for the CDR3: TGTGCCAGCAGCGATCTAGCGGGGGGGCGAGAGCAGTACTTC.

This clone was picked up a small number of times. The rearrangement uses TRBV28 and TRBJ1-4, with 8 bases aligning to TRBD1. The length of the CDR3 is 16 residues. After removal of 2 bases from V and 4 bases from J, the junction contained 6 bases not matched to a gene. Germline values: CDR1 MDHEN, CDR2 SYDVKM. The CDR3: CASSLDQGAGNEKLFF. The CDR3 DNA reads TGTGCCAGCAGTTTAGACCAGGGGGCTGGTAATGAAAAACTGTTTTTT.

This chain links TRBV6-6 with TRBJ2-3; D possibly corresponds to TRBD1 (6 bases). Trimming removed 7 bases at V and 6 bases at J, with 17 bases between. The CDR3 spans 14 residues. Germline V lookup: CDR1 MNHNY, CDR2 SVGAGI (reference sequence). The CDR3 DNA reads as TGTGCCAGCAACTTGGTCAGGGGCAGGGATACGCAGTATTTT. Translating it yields CASNLVRGRDTQYF.

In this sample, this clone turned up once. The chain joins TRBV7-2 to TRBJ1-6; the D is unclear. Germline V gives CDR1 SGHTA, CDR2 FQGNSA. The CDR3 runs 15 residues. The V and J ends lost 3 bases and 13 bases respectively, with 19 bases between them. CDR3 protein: CASSFSHGGMFPLHF. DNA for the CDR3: TGTGCCAGCAGCTTCTCACATGGAGGGATGTTCCCCCTCCACTTT.

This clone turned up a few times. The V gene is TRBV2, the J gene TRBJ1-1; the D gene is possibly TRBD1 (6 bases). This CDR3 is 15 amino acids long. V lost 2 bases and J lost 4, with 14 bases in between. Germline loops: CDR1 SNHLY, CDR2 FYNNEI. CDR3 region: CASSENGAGATEAFF. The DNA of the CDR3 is TGTGCCAGCAGTGAAAATGGGGCGGGGGCCACTGAAGCTTTCTTT.

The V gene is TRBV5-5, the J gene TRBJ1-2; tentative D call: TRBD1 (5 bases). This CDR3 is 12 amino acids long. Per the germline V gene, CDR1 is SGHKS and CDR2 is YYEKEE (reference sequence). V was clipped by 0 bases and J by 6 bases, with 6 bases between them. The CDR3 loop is CASSLAGNGYTF. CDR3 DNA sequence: TGTGCCAGCAGCTTGGCAGGGAATGGCTACACCTTC. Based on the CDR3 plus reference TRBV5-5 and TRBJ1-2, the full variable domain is DAGVTQSPTHLIKTRGQQVTLRCSPISGHKSVSWYQQVLGQGPQFIFQYYEKEERGRGNFPDRFSARQFPNYSSELNVNALLLGDSALYLCASSLAGNGYTFGSGTRLTVV.

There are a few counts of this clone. This CDR3 reads CASSSDAVYGYTF. In DNA, the CDR3 is TGCGCCAGCTCCTCGGACGCTGTCTATGGCTACACCTTC. This chain joins TRBV5-1 and TRBJ1-2; D uncertain. Germline values: CDR1 SGHRS, CDR2 YFSETQ. The length of the CDR3 is 13 residues. Trimming removed 7 bases at V and 4 bases at J, with 14 bases between.

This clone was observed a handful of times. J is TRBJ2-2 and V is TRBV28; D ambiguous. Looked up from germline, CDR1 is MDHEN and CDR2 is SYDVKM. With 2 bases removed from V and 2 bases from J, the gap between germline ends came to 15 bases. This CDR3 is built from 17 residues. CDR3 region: CASSLGPFLPNTGELFF. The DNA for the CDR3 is TGTGCCAGCAGTTTAGGACCGTTCCTCCCAAACACCGGGGAGCTGTTTTTT.

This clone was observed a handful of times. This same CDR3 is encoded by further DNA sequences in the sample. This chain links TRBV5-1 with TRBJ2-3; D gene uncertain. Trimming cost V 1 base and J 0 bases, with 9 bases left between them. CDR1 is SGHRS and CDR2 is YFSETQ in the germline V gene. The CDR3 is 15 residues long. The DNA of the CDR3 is TGCGCCAGCAGCTTGTCGTGGGGAAGCACAGATACGCAGTATTTT. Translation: CASSLSWGSTDTQYF.

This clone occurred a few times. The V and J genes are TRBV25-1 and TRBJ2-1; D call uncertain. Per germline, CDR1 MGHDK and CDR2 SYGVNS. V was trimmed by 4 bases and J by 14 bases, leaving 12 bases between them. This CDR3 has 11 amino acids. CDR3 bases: TGTGCCAGCAGTGCCCAAGGGTTGGAGTTCTTC. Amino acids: CASSAQGLEFF.

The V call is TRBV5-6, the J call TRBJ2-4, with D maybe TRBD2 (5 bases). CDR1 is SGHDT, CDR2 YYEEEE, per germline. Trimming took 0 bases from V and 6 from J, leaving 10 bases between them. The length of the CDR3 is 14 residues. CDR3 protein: CASSLDWTVNIQYF. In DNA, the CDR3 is TGTGCCAGCAGCTTGGATTGGACTGTAAACATTCAGTACTTC.